What follows are 26 T cell receptor beta chains derived from one specimen sequenced in a study of OX40 agonist ivuxolimab in advanced cancers. Assay: immunoSEQ multiplex PCR; the TCRdb copy retains only in-frame clones and omits some. This table holds tens of thousands of clones, 70% to 90% found once. The sample here was CD4+ or CD8+ T cells sorted from blood, taken in a trial of the OX40 agonist ivuxolimab. These receptor sequences come from an adult with an advanced solid tumor such as melanoma, head and neck, liver or kidney cancer.

The chain has TRBV5-1 and TRBJ1-1; 10 bases match TRBD1. With V trimmed by 4 bases and J by 6 bases, 9 bases remained unmatched. Germline V gene data show CDR1 as SGHRS and CDR2 as YFSETQ. This CDR3 comprises 15 residues. The CDR3 spells CASSEYSGTGAEAFF. DNA of the CDR3: TGCGCCAGCAGCGAGTATTCCGGGACAGGGGCTGAAGCTTTCTTT.

The chain joins TRBV27 to TRBJ2-7; D gene unclear. There are 13 residues in the CDR3. From germline, CDR1 is MNHEY and CDR2 SMNVEV (reference sequence). V lost 3 bases and J lost 5, with 11 bases in between. CDR3 DNA: TGTGCCAGCAGTTTCGCAGGTCTTAACGAGCAGTACTTC. It yields the protein CASSFAGLNEQYF.

The chain is built from TRBV2 and TRBJ2-5, with D perhaps matching TRBD2 (7 bases). The V gene's germline CDR1 is SNHLY and CDR2 FYNNEI. Trimming left V 5 bases short and J 4 bases short, with 17 bases between. The CDR3 runs 15 residues. As DNA, the CDR3 is TGTGCCAGCAGTCAAAGGGGGGGGATCTCAGAGACCCAGTACTTC. It codes for CASSQRGGISETQYF.

The J gene is TRBJ2-5, the V gene TRBV10-3; D is unclear. Gene TRBJ2-7 matches the end of the DNA better, so the J call may be wrong. The CDR3 covers 11 residues. CDR1 and CDR2 (germline): ENHRY, SYGVKD. The CDR3 nucleotides read TGTGCCATCGGTCTTGGCTACGAGCAGTACTTC. It translates to CAIGLGYEQYF.

This rearrangement joins TRBV28 to TRBJ2-7; D unclear. Germline CDR1 reads MDHEN; CDR2 reads SYDVKM. The V and J ends lost 3 bases and 1 base respectively, with 10 bases between them. The CDR3 covers 14 residues. As DNA, the CDR3 is TGTGCCAGCAGTTTTGCCACAAATTCCTACGAGCAGTACTTC. Amino acids: CASSFATNSYEQYF.

V is TRBV15 and J is TRBJ2-2, with 8 bases that match TRBD2. This CDR3 has 15 residues. Germline V gives CDR1 LNHNV, CDR2 YYDKDF (reference sequence). V trimming: 3 bases; J trimming: 4 bases; junction bases outside the gene matches: 4. The CDR3, as DNA: TGTGCCACCAGCAGGAAGCGGGGGAGCACCGGGGAGCTGTTTTTT. This codes for CATSRKRGSTGELFF.

The J gene is TRBJ2-2, the V gene TRBV7-3, with D perhaps TRBD1 (5 bases). The length of the CDR3 is 13 residues. From germline, CDR1 is SGHTA and CDR2 FQGTGA. V shed 1 base and J shed 7 bases, with 7 bases lying between them. The CDR3 loop reads CASSLMQGGELFF. The CDR3 bases are TGTGCCAGCAGCTTAATGCAGGGCGGGGAGCTGTTTTTT.

The V and J genes are TRBV9 and TRBJ2-4, with D possibly matching TRBD2 (6 bases). The ends were cut back, 7 bases at V and 3 bases at J, with 20 bases in the middle. CDR3 length: 16 residues. Germline V lookup: CDR1 SGDLS, CDR2 YYNGEE. This CDR3 reads CASGPLGGEDKNIQYF. The CDR3 DNA follows: TGTGCCAGCGGACCCTTGGGCGGGGAGGACAAAAACATTCAGTACTTC.

The chain employs TRBV11-3 and TRBJ2-7; possibly TRBD1 for D (6 bases). The CDR3 has 15 residues. In germline, CDR1 is SGHNT, CDR2 YENEEA. V was trimmed by 4 bases and J by 4 bases, leaving 17 bases between them. The CDR3 loop reads CASSSLGQGNYEQYF. The CDR3 DNA reads as TGTGCCAGCAGCTCCCTAGGGCAGGGGAATTACGAGCAGTACTTC.

This clone was seen a handful of times. The chain recombines TRBV6-1 with TRBJ2-5; D remains unclear. Germline assignment: CDR1 MNHNS and CDR2 SASEGT. V shed 2 bases and J shed 0 bases, with 4 bases lying between them. This CDR3 is 13 amino acids long. CDR3 amino acids: CASSEIDQETQYF. CDR3 bases: TGTGCCAGCAGTGAAATAGACCAAGAGACCCAGTACTTC.

V usage is TRBV19 and J usage is TRBJ2-1; 7 bases fit TRBD2. From germline, CDR1 is LNHDA and CDR2 SQIVND (reference sequence). This CDR3 is built from 15 residues. V gave up 4 bases and J gave up 10 bases; unmatched junction bases: 13. The CDR3 region is CASSTSGGNKYEQFF. DNA for the CDR3: TGTGCCAGTAGTACCTCGGGGGGAAATAAATACGAGCAGTTCTTC.

V gene TRBV11-3 combines with J gene TRBJ2-1; D is undetermined. Trimming stripped 5 bases from V and 9 bases from J, with 8 bases between. The CDR3 consists of 11 residues. Germline assignment: CDR1 SGHNT and CDR2 YENEEA. CDR3 DNA: TGTGCCAGCAGCCCCGGAGTTGAGCAGTTCTTC. Encoded protein: CASSPGVEQFF.

V usage is TRBV6-5 and J usage is TRBJ1-1; D is possibly TRBD1 (6 bases). Germline V gene data show CDR1 as MNHEY and CDR2 as SVGAGI. The CDR3 covers 13 residues. V was trimmed by 0 bases and J by 5 bases, leaving 7 bases between them. The CDR3 reads CASSYSRGTEAFF. The CDR3 DNA is TGTGCCAGCAGTTACTCGAGGGGGACTGAAGCTTTCTTT.

The chain combines TRBV13 with TRBJ1-3; 7 bases agree with TRBD1. Germline CDR1 PRHDT, CDR2 FYEKMQ (reference sequence). The CDR3 totals 17 residues. The trim removed 1 base at V and 0 bases at J, leaving 6 bases unmatched. The CDR3 region has the DNA TGTGCCAGCAGCTTAGTCGGGGACAGTTTCTCTGGAAACACCATATATTTT. This encodes CASSLVGDSFSGNTIYF.

The rearrangement joins TRBV18 to TRBJ1-5; D possibly corresponds to TRBD1 (5 bases). The V and J ends lost 3 bases and 4 bases respectively, with 19 bases between them. The CDR3 runs to 17 residues. Germline V lookup: CDR1 KGHSH, CDR2 LQKENI. The CDR3 is CASSPGGYGGRNQPQHF. DNA of the CDR3: TGTGCCAGCTCACCCGGGGGTTACGGGGGTCGGAATCAGCCCCAGCATTTT.

V usage is TRBV6-1 and J usage is TRBJ2-7; D perhaps matches TRBD1 (5 bases). The V gene lost 6 bases and the J gene lost 3 bases, with 12 bases spanning the gap. The CDR3 spans 13 residues. Germline CDR1 MNHNS, CDR2 SASEGT. CDR3 in DNA: TGTGCCAGCAGAGCTACAGGTTTCTACGAGCAGTACTTC. This sequence encodes CASRATGFYEQYF.

CDR3 nucleotides: TGTGCCAGCAGTTATGGACAGCAAGAGACCCAGTACTTC. This translates into CASSYGQQETQYF. The rearrangement joins TRBV28 to TRBJ2-5; D is possibly TRBD1 (6 bases). The V gene's germline CDR1 is MDHEN and CDR2 SYDVKM. V lost 4 bases and J 2 bases, leaving 8 bases between the germline ends. The CDR3 sequence is 13 residues long.

The chain employs TRBV11-3 and TRBJ2-1; 13 bases are shared with TRBD2. Germline loops: CDR1 SGHNT, CDR2 YENEEA. This CDR3 spans 15 amino acids. With V trimmed by 6 bases and J by 5 bases, 4 bases remained unmatched. This chain's CDR3 is CASRWTSGSHNEQFF. The CDR3 DNA sequence: TGTGCCAGCAGATGGACTAGCGGGAGTCACAATGAGCAGTTCTTC.

This chain uses TRBV7-2 with TRBJ2-7, with TRBD2 identical over 11 bases. This CDR3 contains 15 residues. The V segment lost 5 bases and the J segment 3 bases; nucleotides outside the gene matches: 6. In germline, CDR1 is SGHTA, CDR2 FQGNSA. CDR3 sequence reads: CASSAGLAESYEQYF. The CDR3 DNA reads as TGTGCCAGCAGCGCGGGACTAGCGGAAAGCTACGAGCAGTACTTC.

The rearrangement links TRBV27 to TRBJ2-4; tentative D call: TRBD1 (8 bases). V lost 8 bases and J 9 bases, leaving 23 bases between the germline ends. Germline V gene sequence: CDR1 MNHEY, CDR2 SMNVEV (reference sequence). This CDR3 spans 15 amino acids. CDR3 bases: TGTGCCAGCGGAAGACAGGGGAAATGGGAGGGCATTCAGTACTTC. This sequence encodes CASGRQGKWEGIQYF.

This chain uses TRBV6-1 with TRBJ1-3, with 9 bases identical to TRBD1. CDR1 MNHNS and CDR2 SASEGT come from the germline V gene. V lost 5 bases to trimming and J lost 4 bases; unmatched junction nucleotides: 3. CDR3 length equals 14 residues. The CDR3 loop reads CASSRTGEGNTIYF. As DNA, the CDR3 is TGTGCCAGCAGTAGGACAGGGGAAGGAAACACCATATATTTT.

There are a few counts of this clone. V is TRBV7-2 and J is TRBJ1-3; D gene unclear. Trimming cost V 1 base and J 3 bases, with 4 bases left between them. This CDR3 is built from 13 residues. The germline gives CDR1 SGHTA, CDR2 FQGNSA. The CDR3, as DNA: TGTGCCAGCAGCTTAGTTTATGGAAACACCATATATTTT. Translating it yields CASSLVYGNTIYF.

The chain has TRBV11-3 and TRBJ2-7, with 14 bases that match TRBD2. The CDR3 spans 16 residues. V was pared by 3 bases and J by 0 bases, with 1 base of the junction left unmatched. The germline V gene encodes CDR1 SGHNT and CDR2 YENEEA. This CDR3 is CASSFGTSGSSYEQYF. The CDR3 nucleotides read TGTGCCAGCAGCTTCGGGACTAGCGGGAGCTCCTACGAGCAGTACTTC. Using reference TRBV11-3 and TRBJ2-7 for the parts outside the CDR3, the full variable domain is EAGVVQSPRYKIIEKKQPVAFWCNPISGHNTLYWYLQNLGQGPELLIRYENEEAVDDSQLPKDRFSAERLKGVDSTLKIQPAELGDSAVYLCASSFGTSGSSYEQYFGPGTRLTVT.

The rearrangement links TRBV10-3 to TRBJ2-5, with 7 nucleotides matching TRBD2. This CDR3 has 13 residues. J was trimmed by 5 bases and V by 3 bases; bases with no gene match: 3. Germline loops: CDR1 ENHRY, CDR2 SYGVKD. Here the CDR3 reads CAISDWEGETQYF. The CDR3 nucleotides read TGTGCCATCAGTGATTGGGAGGGGGAGACCCAGTACTTC.

This chain uses TRBV6-5 with TRBJ2-7; D perhaps matches TRBD2 (7 bases). V was trimmed by 2 bases and J by 2 bases, leaving 13 bases between them. The CDR3 is 15 amino acids. Looked up from germline, CDR1 is MNHEY and CDR2 is SVGAGI. The CDR3 DNA is TGTGCCAGCAGTTACGGGGGGGGCGTCACCTACGAGCAGTACTTC. As protein: CASSYGGGVTYEQYF.

The chain recombines TRBV5-4 with TRBJ2-7; 10 nucleotides match TRBD2. V gave up 4 bases and J gave up 5 bases; unmatched junction bases: 12. Per the germline V gene, CDR1 is SGHNT and CDR2 is YYREEE (reference sequence). This CDR3 region has 16 residues. The CDR3 DNA reads TGTGCCAGCAGCCCCGGTGGGACTAGCGCGATGAACGAGCAGTACTTC. Its protein is CASSPGGTSAMNEQYF.